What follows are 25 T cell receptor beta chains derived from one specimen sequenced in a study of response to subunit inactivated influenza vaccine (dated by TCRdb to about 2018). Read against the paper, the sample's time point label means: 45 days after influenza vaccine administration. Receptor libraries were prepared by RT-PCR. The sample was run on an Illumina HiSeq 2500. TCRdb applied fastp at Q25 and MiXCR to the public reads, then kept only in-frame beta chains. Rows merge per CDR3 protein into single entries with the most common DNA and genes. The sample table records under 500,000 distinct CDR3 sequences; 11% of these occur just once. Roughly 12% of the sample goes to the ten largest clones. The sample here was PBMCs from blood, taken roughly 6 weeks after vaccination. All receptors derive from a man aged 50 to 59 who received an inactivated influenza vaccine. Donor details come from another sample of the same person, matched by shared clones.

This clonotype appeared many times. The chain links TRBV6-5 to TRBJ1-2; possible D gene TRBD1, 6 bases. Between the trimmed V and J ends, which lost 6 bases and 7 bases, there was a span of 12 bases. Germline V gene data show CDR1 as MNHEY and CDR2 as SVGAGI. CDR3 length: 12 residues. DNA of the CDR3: TGTGCCAGCAGAAAAACAGGGTCTGGCTACACCTTC. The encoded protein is CASRKTGSGYTF.

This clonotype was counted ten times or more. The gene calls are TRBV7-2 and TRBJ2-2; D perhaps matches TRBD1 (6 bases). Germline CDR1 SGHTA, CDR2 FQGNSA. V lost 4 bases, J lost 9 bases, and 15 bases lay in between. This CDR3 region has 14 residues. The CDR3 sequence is CASSSPTGSRELFF. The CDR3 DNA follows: TGTGCCAGCAGCTCACCGACAGGTTCCCGGGAGCTGTTTTTT.

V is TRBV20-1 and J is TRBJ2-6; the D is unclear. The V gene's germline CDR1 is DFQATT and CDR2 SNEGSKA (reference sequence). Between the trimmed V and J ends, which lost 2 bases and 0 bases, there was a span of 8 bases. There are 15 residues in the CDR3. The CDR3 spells CSARPVDSGANVLTF. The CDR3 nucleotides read TGCAGTGCTAGACCCGTAGACTCTGGGGCCAACGTCCTGACTTTC.

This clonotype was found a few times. The CDR3 here is CSARAQLQYSEAFF. In DNA form, the CDR3 reads TGCAGTGCTAGAGCACAGCTTCAATATTCTGAAGCTTTCTTT. This chain uses TRBV20-1 with TRBJ1-1, with D unresolved. This CDR3 is 14 amino acids long. The V gene's germline CDR1 is DFQATT and CDR2 SNEGSKA (reference sequence). With 1 base removed from V and 6 bases from J, the gap between germline ends came to 15 bases.

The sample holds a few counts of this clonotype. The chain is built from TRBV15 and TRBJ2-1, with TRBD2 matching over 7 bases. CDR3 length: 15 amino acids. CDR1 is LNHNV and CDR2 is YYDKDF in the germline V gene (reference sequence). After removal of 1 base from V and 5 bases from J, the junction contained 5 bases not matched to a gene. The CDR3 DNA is TGTGCCACCAGCAGAGCTAGGGACTATAACAATGAGCAGTTCTTC. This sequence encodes CATSRARDYNNEQFF.

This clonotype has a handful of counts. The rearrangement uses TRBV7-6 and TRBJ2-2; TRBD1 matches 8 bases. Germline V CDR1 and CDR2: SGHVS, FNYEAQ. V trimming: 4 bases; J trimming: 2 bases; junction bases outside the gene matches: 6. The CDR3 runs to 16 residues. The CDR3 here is CASSSGQGINTGELFF. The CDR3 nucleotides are TGTGCCAGCAGCTCCGGACAGGGAATTAACACCGGGGAGCTGTTTTTT.

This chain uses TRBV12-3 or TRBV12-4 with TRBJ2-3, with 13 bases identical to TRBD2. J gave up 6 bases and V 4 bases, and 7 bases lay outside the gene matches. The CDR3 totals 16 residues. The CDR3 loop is CASSSGTSGVLDTQYF. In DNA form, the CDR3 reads TGTGCCAGCAGTTCCGGGACTAGCGGGGTGCTGGATACGCAGTATTTT.

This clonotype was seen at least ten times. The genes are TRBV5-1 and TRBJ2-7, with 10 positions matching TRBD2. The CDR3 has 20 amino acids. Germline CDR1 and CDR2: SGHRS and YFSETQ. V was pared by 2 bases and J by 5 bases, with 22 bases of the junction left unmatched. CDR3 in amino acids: CASSLGLSGGGRFSVDEQYF. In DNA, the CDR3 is TGCGCCAGCAGCTTAGGTCTCAGCGGGGGGGGCAGGTTTTCGGTCGACGAGCAGTACTTC.

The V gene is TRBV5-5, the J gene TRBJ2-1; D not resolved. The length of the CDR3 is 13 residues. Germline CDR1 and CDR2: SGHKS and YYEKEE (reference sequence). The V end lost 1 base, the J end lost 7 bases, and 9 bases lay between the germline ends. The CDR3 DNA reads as TGTGCCAGCAGCTTGCGCGTGGGGAATGAGCAGTTCTTC. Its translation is CASSLRVGNEQFF.

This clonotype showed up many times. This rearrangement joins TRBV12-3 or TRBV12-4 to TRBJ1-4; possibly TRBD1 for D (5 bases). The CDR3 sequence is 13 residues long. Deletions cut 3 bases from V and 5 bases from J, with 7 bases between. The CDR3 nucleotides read TGTGCCAGCAGTTTGGGGGGGAATGAAAAACTGTTTTTT. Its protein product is CASSLGGNEKLFF.

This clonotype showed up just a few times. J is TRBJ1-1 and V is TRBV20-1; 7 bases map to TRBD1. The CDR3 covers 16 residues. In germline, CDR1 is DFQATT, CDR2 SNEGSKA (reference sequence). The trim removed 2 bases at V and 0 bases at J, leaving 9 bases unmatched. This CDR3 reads CSARSTPGGMNTEAFF. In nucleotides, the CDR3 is TGCAGTGCTAGAAGTACGCCAGGGGGAATGAACACTGAAGCTTTCTTT.

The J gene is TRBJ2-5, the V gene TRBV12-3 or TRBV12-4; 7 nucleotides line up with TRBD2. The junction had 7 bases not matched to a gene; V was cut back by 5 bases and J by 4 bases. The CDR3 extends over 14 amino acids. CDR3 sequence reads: CASSPLGEGETQYF. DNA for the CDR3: TGTGCCAGCAGTCCCCTCGGGGAGGGAGAGACCCAGTACTTC.

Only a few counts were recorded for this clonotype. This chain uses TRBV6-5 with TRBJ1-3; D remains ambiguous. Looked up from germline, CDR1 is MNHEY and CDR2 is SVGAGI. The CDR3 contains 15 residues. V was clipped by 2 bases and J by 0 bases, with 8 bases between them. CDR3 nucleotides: TGTGCCAGCAGTTACGATATACGCTCTGGAAACACCATATATTTT. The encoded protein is CASSYDIRSGNTIYF.

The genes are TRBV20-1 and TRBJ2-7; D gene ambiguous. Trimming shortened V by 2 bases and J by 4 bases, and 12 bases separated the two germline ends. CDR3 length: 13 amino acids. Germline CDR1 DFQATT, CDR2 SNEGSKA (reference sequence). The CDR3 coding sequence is TGCAGTGCTAGACCCCGAAACATTTACGAGCAGTACTTC. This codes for CSARPRNIYEQYF.

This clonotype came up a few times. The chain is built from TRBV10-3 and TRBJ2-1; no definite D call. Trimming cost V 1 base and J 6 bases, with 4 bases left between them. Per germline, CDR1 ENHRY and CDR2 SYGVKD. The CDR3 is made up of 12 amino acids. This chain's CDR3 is CAISEWGNEQFF. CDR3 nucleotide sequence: TGTGCCATCAGTGAGTGGGGCAATGAGCAGTTCTTC.

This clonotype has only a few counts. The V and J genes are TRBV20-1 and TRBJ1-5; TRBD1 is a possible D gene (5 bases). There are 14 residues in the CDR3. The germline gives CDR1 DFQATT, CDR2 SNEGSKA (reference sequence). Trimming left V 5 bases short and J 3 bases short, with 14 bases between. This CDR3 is CSALPGGSNQPQHF. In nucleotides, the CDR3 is TGCAGTGCTCTCCCCGGGGGATCCAATCAGCCCCAGCATTTT.

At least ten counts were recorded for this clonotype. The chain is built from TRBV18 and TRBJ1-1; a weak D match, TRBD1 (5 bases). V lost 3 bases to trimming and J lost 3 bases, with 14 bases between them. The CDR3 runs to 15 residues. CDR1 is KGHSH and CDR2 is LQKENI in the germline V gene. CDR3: CASSPGDSYHTEAFF. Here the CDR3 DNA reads TGTGCCAGCTCACCCGGAGACAGTTACCACACTGAAGCTTTCTTT.

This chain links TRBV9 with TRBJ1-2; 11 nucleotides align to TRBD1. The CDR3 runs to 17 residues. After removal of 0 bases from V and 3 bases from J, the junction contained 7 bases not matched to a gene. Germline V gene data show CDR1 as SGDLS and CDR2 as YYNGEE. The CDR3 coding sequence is TGTGCCAGCAGCGTAGCGGACAGGGGGCGTTCGTACTATGGCTACACCTTC. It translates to CASSVADRGRSYYGYTF.

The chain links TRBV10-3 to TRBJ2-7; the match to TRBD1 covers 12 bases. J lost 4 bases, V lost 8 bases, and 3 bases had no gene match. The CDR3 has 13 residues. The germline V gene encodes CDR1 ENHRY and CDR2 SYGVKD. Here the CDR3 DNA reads TGTGCCATCCAGGGACAGGGGGCTTACGAGCAGTACTTC. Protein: CAIQGQGAYEQYF.

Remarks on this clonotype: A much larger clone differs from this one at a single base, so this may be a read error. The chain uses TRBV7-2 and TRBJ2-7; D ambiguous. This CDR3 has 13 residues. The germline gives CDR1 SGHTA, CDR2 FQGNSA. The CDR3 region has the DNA TGTGCCAGCGGCTTTCCTGCGACCTACGAGCAGTACTTC. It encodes CASGFPATYEQYF.

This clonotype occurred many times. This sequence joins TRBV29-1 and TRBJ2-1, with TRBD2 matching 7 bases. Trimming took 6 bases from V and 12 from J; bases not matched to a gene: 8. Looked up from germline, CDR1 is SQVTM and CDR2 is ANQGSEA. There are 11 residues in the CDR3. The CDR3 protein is CSVTAGLGQFF. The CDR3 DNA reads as TGCAGCGTAACAGCGGGACTCGGGCAGTTCTTC.

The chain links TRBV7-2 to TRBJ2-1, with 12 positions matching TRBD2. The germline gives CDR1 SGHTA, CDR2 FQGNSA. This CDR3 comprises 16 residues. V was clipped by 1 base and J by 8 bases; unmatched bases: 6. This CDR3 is CASSLEGLAGGYEQFF. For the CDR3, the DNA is TGTGCCAGCAGCTTAGAGGGGCTAGCGGGAGGGTATGAGCAGTTCTTC. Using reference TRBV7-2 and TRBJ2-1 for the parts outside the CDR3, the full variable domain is GAGVSQSPSNKVTEKGKDVELRCDPISGHTALYWYRQSLGQGLEFLIYFQGNSAPDKSGLPSDRFSAERTGGSVSTLTIQRTQQEDSAVYLCASSLEGLAGGYEQFFGPGTRLTVL.

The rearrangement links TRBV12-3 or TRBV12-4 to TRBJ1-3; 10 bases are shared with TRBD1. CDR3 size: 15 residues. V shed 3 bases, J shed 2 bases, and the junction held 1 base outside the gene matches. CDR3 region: CASSLGTGAGNTIYF. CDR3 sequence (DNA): TGTGCCAGCAGTTTGGGGACAGGGGCTGGAAACACCATATATTTT.

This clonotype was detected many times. CDR3 residues: CATSDRRQGATDTQYF. The CDR3 DNA is TGTGCCACCAGTGATCGCCGACAGGGGGCTACAGATACGCAGTATTTT. The chain employs TRBV24-1 and TRBJ2-3, with TRBD1 matching 10 bases. Germline assignment: CDR1 KGHDR and CDR2 SFDVKD. CDR3 size: 16 residues. The junction had 5 bases not matched to a gene; V was cut back by 3 bases and J by 3 bases.

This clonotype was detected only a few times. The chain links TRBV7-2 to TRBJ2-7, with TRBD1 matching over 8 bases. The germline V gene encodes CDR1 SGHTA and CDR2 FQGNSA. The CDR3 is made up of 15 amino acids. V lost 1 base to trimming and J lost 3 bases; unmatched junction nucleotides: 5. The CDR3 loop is CASSLVGQGFYEQYF. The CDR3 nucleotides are TGTGCCAGCAGCTTAGTAGGACAGGGATTCTACGAGCAGTACTTC.